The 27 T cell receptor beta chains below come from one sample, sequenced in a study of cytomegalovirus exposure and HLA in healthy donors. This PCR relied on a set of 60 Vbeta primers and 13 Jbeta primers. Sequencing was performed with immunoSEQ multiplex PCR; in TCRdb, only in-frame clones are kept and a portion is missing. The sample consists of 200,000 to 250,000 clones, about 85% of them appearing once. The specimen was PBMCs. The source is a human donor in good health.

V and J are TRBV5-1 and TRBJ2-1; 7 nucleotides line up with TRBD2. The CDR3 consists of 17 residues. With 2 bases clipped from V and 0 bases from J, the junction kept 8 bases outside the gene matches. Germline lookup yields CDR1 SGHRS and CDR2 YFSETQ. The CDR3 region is CASSFGGLTVSYNEQFF. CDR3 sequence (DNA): TGCGCCAGCAGCTTTGGGGGACTAACCGTCTCCTACAATGAGCAGTTCTTC.

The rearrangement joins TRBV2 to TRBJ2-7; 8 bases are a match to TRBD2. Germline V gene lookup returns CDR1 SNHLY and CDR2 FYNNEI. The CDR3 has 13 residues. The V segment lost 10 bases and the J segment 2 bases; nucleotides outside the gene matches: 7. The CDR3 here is CATTSGRTYEQYF. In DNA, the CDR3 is TGTGCCACTACGAGCGGGAGAACCTACGAGCAGTACTTC. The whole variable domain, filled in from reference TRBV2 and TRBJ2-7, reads EPEVTQTPSHQVTQMGQEVILRCVPISNHLYFYWYRQILGQKVEFLVSFYNNEISEKSEIFDDQFSVERPDGSNFTLKIRSTKLEDSAMYFCATTSGRTYEQYFGPGTRLTVT.

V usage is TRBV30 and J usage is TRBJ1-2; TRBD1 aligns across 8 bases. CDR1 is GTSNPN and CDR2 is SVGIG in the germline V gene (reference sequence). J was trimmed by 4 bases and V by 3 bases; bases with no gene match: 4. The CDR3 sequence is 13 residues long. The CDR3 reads CAWRGQDLYGYTF. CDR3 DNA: TGTGCCTGGAGGGGACAGGATCTCTATGGCTACACCTTC. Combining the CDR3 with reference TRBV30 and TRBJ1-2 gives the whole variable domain SQTIHQWPATLVQPVGSPLSLECTVEGTSNPNLYWYRQAAGRGLQLLFYSVGIGQISSEVPQNLSASRPQDRQFILSSKKLLLSDSGFYLCAWRGQDLYGYTFGSGTRLTVV.

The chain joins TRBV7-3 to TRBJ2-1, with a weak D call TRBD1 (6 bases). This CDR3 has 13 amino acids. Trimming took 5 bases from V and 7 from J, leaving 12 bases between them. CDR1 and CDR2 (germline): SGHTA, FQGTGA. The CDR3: CASSENQGNEQFF. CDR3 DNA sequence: TGTGCCAGCAGCGAAAACCAGGGGAATGAGCAGTTCTTC.

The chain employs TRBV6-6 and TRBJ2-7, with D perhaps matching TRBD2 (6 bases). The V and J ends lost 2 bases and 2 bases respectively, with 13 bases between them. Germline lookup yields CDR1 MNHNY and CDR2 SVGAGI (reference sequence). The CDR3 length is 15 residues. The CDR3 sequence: CASSYTGSGAYEQYF. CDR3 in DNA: TGTGCCAGCAGTTACACCGGTAGCGGCGCCTACGAGCAGTACTTC.

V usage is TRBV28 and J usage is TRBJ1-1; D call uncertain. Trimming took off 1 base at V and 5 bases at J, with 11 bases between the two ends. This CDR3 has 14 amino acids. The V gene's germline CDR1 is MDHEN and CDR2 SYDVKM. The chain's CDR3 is CASSLFLGGTEAFF. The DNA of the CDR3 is TGTGCCAGCAGTTTATTTTTGGGAGGGACTGAAGCTTTCTTT.

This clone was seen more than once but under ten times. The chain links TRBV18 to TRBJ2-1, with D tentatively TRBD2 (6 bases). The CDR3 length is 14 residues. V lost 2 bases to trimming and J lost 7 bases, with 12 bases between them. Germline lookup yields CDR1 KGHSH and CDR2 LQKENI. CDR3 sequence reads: CASSPGGAQNEQFF. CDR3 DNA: TGTGCCAGCTCACCAGGCGGGGCCCAGAATGAGCAGTTCTTC. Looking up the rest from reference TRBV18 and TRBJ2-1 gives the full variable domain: NAGVMQNPRHLVRRRGQEARLRCSPMKGHSHVYWYRQLPEEGLKFMVYLQKENIIDESGMPKERFSAEFPKEGPSILRIQQVVRGDSAAYFCASSPGGAQNEQFFGPGTRLTVL.

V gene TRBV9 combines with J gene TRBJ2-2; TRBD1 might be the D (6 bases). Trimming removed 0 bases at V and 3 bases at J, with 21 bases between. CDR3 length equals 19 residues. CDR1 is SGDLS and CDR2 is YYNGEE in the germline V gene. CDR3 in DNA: TGTGCCAGCAGCGTAGGGATTACAGGGTCCGGATCGGACACCGGGGAGCTGTTTTTT. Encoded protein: CASSVGITGSGSDTGELFF.

The CDR3 region is CASSEGLAGRTDTQYF. The CDR3 DNA sequence: TGTGCCAGCAGTGAGGGACTAGCGGGACGGACAGATACGCAGTATTTT. The chain employs TRBV25-1 and TRBJ2-3, with 13 bases matching TRBD2. There are 16 residues in the CDR3. The germline CDR1 and CDR2 sequences are MGHDK and SYGVNS. The V gene end was trimmed by 3 bases and the J gene end by 3 bases; junction bases not matched to a gene: 3.

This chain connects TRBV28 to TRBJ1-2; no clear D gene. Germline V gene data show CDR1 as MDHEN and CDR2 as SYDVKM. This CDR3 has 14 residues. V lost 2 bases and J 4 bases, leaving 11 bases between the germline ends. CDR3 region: CASSLGGSPYGYTF. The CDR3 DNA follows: TGTGCCAGCAGTTTAGGCGGATCCCCCTATGGCTACACCTTC.

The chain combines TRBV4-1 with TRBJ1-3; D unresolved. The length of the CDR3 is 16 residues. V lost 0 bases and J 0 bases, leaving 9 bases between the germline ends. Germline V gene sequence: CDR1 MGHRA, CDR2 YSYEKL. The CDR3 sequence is CASSQDRLSSGNTIYF. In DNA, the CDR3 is TGCGCCAGCAGCCAAGACAGGTTGAGCTCTGGAAACACCATATATTTT.

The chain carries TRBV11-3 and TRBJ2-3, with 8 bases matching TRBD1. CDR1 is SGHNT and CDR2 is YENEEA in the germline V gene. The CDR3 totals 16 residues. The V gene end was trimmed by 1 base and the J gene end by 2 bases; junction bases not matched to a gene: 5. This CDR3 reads CASSLGRDRYTDTQYF. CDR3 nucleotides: TGTGCCAGCAGCTTAGGACGGGACAGGTACACAGATACGCAGTATTTT.

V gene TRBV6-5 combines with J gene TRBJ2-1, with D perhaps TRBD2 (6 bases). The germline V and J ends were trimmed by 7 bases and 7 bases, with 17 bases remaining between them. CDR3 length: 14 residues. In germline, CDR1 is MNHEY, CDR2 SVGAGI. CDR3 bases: TGTGCCAGCACCCAACGGGGGTTGGAGAATGAGCAGTTCTTC. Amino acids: CASTQRGLENEQFF.

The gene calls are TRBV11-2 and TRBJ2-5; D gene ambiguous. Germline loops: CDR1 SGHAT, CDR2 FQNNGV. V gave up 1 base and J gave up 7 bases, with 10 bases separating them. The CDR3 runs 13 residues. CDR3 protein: CASSLGFGATQYF. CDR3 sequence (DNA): TGTGCCAGCAGCTTAGGGTTTGGAGCGACCCAGTACTTC.

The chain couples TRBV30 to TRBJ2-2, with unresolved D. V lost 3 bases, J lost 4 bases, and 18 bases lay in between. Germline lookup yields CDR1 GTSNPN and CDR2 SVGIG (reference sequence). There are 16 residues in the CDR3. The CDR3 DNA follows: TGTGCCTGGAGCCCGAGCAGACTGCTTCGCACCGGGGAGCTGTTTTTT. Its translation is CAWSPSRLLRTGELFF.

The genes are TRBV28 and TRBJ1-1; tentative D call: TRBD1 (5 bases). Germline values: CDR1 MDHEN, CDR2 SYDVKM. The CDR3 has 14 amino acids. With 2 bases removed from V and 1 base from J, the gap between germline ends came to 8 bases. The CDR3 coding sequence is TGTGCCAGCAGTTTAAATCAGGGGAACACTGAAGCTTTCTTT. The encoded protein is CASSLNQGNTEAFF.

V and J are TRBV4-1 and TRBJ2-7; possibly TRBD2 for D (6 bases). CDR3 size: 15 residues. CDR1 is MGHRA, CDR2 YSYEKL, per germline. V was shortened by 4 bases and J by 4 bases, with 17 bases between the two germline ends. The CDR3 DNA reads TGCGCCAGCAGCCCCCGGGACTCGACGGCGTACGAGCAGTACTTC. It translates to CASSPRDSTAYEQYF.

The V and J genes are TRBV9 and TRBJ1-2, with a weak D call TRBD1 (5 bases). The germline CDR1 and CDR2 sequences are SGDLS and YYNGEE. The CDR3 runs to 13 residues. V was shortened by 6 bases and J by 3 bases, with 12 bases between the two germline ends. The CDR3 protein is CASTAGGDYGYTF. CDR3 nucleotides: TGTGCCAGCACCGCCGGGGGGGACTATGGCTACACCTTC.

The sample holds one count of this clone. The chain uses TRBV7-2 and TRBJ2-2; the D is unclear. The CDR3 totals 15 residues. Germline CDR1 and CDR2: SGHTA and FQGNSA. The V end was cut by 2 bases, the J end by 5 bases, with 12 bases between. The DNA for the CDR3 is TGTGCCAGCAGCTTAATCTCCCCCAGTACCGGGGAGCTGTTTTTT. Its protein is CASSLISPSTGELFF.

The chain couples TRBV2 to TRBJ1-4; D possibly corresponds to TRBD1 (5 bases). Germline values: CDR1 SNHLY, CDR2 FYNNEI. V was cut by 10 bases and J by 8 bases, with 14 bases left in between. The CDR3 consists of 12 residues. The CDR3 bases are TGTGCCATAATGGACACAGCGGAAAAACTGTTTTTT. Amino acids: CAIMDTAEKLFF.

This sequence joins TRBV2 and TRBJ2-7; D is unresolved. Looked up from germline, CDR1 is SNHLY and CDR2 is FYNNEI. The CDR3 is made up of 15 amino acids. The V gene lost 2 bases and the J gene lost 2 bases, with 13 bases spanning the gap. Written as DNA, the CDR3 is TGTGCCAGCAGTGAATCCCAGGCCATCGCCTACGAGCAGTACTTC. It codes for CASSESQAIAYEQYF. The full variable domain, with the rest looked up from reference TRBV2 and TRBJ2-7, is EPEVTQTPSHQVTQMGQEVILRCVPISNHLYFYWYRQILGQKVEFLVSFYNNEISEKSEIFDDQFSVERPDGSNFTLKIRSTKLEDSAMYFCASSESQAIAYEQYFGPGTRLTVT.

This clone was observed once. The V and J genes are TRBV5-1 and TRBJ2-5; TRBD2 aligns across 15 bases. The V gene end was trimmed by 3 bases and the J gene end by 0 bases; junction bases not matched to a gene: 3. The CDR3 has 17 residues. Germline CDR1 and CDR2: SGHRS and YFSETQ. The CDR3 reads CASSSGLAGGNQETQYF. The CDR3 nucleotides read TGCGCCAGCAGCTCGGGACTAGCGGGAGGAAACCAAGAGACCCAGTACTTC.

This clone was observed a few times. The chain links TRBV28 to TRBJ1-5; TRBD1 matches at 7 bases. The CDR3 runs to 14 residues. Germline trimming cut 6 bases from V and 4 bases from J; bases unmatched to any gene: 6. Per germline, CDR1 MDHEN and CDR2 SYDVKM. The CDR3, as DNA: TGTGCCAGCAGCCCAGGACAGGCGAATCAGCCCCAGCATTTT. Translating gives CASSPGQANQPQHF.

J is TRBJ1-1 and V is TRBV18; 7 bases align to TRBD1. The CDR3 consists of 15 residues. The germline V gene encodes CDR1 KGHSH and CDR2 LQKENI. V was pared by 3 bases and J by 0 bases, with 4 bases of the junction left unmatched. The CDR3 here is CASSPGDSLNTEAFF. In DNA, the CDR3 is TGTGCCAGCTCACCGGGGGACAGCTTGAACACTGAAGCTTTCTTT. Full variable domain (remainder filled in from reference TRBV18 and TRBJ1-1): NAGVMQNPRHLVRRRGQEARLRCSPMKGHSHVYWYRQLPEEGLKFMVYLQKENIIDESGMPKERFSAEFPKEGPSILRIQQVVRGDSAAYFCASSPGDSLNTEAFFGQGTRLTVV.

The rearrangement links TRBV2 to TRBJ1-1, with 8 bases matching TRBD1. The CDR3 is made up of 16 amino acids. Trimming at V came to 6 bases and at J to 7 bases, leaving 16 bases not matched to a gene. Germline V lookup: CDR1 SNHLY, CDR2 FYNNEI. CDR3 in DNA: TGTGCCAGCAGCCAATGGACAGGGCCCGGAGGGAGTGAAGCTTTCTTT. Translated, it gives CASSQWTGPGGSEAFF.

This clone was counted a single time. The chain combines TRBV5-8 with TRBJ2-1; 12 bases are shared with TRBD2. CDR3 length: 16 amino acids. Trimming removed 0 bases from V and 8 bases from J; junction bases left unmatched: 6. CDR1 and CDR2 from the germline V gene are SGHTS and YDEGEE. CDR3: CASSLELAGGRYEQFF. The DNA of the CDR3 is TGTGCCAGCAGCTTGGAACTAGCGGGAGGTCGGTATGAGCAGTTCTTC. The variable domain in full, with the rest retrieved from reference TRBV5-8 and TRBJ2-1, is EAGVTQSPTHLIKTRGQQATLRCSPISGHTSVYWYQQALGLGLQFLLWYDEGEERNRGNFPPRFSGRQFPNYSSELNVNALELEDSALYLCASSLELAGGRYEQFFGPGTRLTVL.

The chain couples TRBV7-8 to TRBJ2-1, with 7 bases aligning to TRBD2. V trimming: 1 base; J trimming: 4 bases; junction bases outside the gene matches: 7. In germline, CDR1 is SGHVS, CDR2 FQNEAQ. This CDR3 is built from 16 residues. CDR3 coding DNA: TGTGCCAGCAGCTTAGGTGGGGGAGGGATATACAATGAGCAGTTCTTC. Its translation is CASSLGGGGIYNEQFF.